The entry that follows covers one TCR beta chain sequence. Per the original data handling: Reference gene primer amplification yielded estimated nucleated cell counts. Produced via immunoSEQ multiplex PCR; TCRdb's table is partial and in-frame only. V and J calls and clone size follow that table, whereas D and trimming were derived from the DNA. The table records 180,000 or so clones, around 85% of them present only once. The sample comes from a study of blood T cell repertoires in COVID-19. Study-wide background: The United States, Italy and Spain were the sources of the acute and convalescent COVID-19 samples. PBMCs, B-cell-depleted T cells, or T cells provided the cDNA or gDNA that made up the material.

This CDR3 contains 14 residues. Germline-derived CDR1 and CDR2 are SGHNT and YYREEE (reference sequence). Trimming removed 7 bases at V and 8 bases at J, with 19 bases between. This rearrangement joins TRBV5-4 to TRBJ2-1, with TRBD1 as a possible D gene (6 bases). The TCR comes from a woman aged 55-70 years with acute or convalescent COVID-19. Source material: peripheral blood. This CDR3 reads CASSPPNRDHEQFF. The CDR3 coding sequence is TGTGCCAGCTCTCCTCCGAACAGGGATCATGAGCAGTTCTTC. Full variable domain (outside the CDR3, taken from reference TRBV5-4 and TRBJ2-1): ETGVTQSPTHLIKTRGQQVTLRCSSQSGHNTVSWYQQALGQGPQFIFQYYREEENGRGNFPPRFSGLQFPNYSSELNVNALELDDSALYLCASSPPNRDHEQFFGPGTRLTVL.